This T cell receptor beta chain was captured by sequencing in a study of T cell repertoires in cytomegalovirus infection. Background on the study: HLA-C-restricted CMV epitopes, recently identified, and well-studied HLA-B-restricted ones were used by the study. It can be stated that public TCR beta signatures indicated CMV infection as well as a matching HLA type.

This clonotype came up a few times. Its antigen is as yet unknown. Study-wide points: CMV-specific TCR beta clonotypes restricted by HLA-C dominated the ex vivo response. There were carriers of CMV plus the relevant HLA, and cumulative public TCR beta family frequency identified them.

V dropped 4 bases and J dropped 2 bases, with 12 bases sitting between them. There are 15 residues in the CDR3. The germline V gene has CDR1 MGHRA and CDR2 YSYEKL. TCRdb ran MiXCR on the reads and lists one entry per CDR3 protein. Among about 830,000 distinct CDR3 sequences listed, roughly 33% were seen once. This TCR was recovered from a human donor in good health (CMV status not recorded). Some clones in this sample may be carry-over from other donors' samples. This rearrangement joins TRBV4-1 to TRBJ2-1; tentatively, D is TRBD2 (6 bases). Sequenced here: cultured CD8+ T cells from PBMCs, sampled from culture after CMV antigen stimulation. DNA for the CDR3: TGCGCCAGCAGCCGATTACTAGCCACCTACAATGAGCAGTTCTTC. Amino acid sequence: CASSRLLATYNEQFF.